This T cell receptor beta chain was captured in a study of T cells after yellow fever vaccination. TCRdb reanalysed the 5' RACE reads using MiXCR and keeps one entry per CDR3 protein. The sample carries 300,000 to 350,000 distinct CDR3 sequences, around 3.9% recorded once. Germline assignment: CDR1 KGHSH and CDR2 LQKENI. There are 12 residues in the CDR3. Trimming stripped 0 bases from V and 11 bases from J, with 10 bases between. This clonotype was counted ten times or more. The rearrangement uses TRBV18 and TRBJ1-1; D unclear. The sample consisted of PBMCs, taken 5 days after the yellow fever booster vaccination. The clonotype was recovered from a man in his late teens or twenties who received the YFV17D yellow fever vaccine. Written as DNA, the CDR3 is TGTGCCAGCTCACCACCCGGCAGGTCGGCTTTCTTT. Translated: CASSPPGRSAFF.